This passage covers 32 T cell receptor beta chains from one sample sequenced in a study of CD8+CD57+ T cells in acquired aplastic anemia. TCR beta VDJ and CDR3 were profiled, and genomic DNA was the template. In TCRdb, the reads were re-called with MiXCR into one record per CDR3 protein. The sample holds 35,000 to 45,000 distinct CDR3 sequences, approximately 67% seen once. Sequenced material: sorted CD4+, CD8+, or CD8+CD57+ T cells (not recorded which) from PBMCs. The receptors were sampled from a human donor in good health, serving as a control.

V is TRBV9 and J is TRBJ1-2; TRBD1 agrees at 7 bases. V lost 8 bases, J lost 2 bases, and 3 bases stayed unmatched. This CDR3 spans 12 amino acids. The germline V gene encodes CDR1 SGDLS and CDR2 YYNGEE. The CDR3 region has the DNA TGTGCCAGTGCCAGGGGGAACTATGGCTACACCTTC. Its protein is CASARGNYGYTF.

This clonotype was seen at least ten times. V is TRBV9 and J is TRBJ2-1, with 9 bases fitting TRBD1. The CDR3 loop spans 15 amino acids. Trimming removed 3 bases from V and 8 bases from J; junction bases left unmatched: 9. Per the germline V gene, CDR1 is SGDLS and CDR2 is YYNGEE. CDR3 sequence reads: CASSARQGEYDEQFF. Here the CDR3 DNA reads TGTGCCAGCAGCGCTAGACAGGGGGAATACGATGAGCAGTTCTTC.

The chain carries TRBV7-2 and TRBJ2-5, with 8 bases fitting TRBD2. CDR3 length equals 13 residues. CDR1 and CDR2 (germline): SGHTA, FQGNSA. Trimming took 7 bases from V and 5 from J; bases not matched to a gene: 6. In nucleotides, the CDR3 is TGTGCCAGCAAAGCGGGGGTCGGGGAGACCCAGTACTTC. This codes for CASKAGVGETQYF.

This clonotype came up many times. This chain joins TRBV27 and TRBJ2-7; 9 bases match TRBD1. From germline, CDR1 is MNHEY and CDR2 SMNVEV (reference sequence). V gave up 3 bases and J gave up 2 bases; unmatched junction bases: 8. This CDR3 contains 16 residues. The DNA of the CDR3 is TGTGCCAGCAGTTTGCACTGGACAGGGGACCCCTACGAGCAGTACTTC. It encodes CASSLHWTGDPYEQYF.

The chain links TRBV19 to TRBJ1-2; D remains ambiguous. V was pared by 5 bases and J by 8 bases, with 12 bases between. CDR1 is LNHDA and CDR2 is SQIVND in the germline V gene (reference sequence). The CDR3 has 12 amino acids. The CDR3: CASSREHGGYTF. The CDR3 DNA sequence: TGTGCCAGTAGTCGTGAGCATGGAGGCTACACCTTC.

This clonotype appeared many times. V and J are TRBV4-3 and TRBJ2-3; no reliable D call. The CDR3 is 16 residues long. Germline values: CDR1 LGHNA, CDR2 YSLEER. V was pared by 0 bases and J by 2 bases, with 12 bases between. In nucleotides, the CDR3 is TGCGCCAGCAGCCAAGATAGGCTGGTGGCCACAGATACGCAGTATTTT. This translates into CASSQDRLVATDTQYF.

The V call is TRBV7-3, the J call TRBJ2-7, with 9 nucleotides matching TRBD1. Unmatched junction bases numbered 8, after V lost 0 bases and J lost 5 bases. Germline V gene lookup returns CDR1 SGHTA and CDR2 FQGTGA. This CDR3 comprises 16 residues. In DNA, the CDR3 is TGTGCCAGCAGCTTAACAGGCGGGACAGGGTACCACGAGCAGTACTTC. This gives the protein CASSLTGGTGYHEQYF. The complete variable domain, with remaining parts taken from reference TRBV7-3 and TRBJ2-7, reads GAGVSQTPSNKVTEKGKYVELRCDPISGHTALYWYRQSLGQGPEFLIYFQGTGAADDSGLPNDRFFAVRPEGSVSTLKIQRTERGDSAVYLCASSLTGGTGYHEQYFGPGTRLTVT.

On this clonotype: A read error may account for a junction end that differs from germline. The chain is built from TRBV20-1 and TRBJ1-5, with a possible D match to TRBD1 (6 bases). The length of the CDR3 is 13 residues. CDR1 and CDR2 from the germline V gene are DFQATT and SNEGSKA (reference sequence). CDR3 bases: TGCAGTGCTCCCCCTCCCGGGGGCAAGCCTCAGCATTTT. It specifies CSAPPPGGKPQHF.

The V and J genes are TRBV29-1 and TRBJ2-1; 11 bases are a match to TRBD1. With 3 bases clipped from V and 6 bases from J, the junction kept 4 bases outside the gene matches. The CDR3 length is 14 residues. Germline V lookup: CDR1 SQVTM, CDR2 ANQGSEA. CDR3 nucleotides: TGCAGCGTTGATGGGGACAGGGGGGTCAATGAGCAGTTCTTC. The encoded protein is CSVDGDRGVNEQFF.

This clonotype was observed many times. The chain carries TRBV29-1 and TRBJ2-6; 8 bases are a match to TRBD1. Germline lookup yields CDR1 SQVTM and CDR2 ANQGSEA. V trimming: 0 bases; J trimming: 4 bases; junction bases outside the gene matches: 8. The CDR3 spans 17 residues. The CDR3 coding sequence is TGCAGCGTTGAAGATTGGCAGGGGGCGGGGGGGGCCAACGTCCTGACTTTC. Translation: CSVEDWQGAGGANVLTF.

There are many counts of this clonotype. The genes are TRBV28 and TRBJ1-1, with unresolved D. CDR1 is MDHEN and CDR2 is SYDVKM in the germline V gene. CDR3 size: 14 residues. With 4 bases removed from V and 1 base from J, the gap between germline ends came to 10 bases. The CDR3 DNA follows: TGTGCCAGCAGTTCCGGGAGGCCGAACACTGAAGCTTTCTTT. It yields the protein CASSSGRPNTEAFF.

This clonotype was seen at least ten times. DNA for the CDR3: TGTGCCATCAGTCCGGGACAGGGGGTCCCCAATCAGCCCCAGCATTTT. This sequence encodes CAISPGQGVPNQPQHF. J is TRBJ1-5 and V is TRBV10-3; 11 nucleotides match TRBD1. V gave up 5 bases and J gave up 3 bases; unmatched junction bases: 6. The germline gives CDR1 ENHRY, CDR2 SYGVKD. This CDR3 comprises 16 residues.

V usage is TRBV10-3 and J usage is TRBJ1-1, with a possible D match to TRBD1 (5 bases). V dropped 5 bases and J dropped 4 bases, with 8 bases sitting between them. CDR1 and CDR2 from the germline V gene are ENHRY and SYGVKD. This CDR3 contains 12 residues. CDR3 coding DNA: TGTGCCATCAGTCAGACAGCCACTGAAGCTTTCTTT. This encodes CAISQTATEAFF.

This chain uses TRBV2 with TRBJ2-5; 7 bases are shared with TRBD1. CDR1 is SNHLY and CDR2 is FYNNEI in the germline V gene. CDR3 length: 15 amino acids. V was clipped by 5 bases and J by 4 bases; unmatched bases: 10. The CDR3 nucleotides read TGTGCCAGCAGTCAACCTACAGGGGTTGGAGAGACCCAGTACTTC. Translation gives CASSQPTGVGETQYF.

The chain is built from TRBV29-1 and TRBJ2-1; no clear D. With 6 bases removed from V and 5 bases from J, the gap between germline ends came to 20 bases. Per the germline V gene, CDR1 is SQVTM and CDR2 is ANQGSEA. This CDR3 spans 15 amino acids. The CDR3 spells CSVEPLFQNHNEQFF. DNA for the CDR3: TGCAGCGTCGAGCCACTTTTCCAAAACCACAATGAGCAGTTCTTC.

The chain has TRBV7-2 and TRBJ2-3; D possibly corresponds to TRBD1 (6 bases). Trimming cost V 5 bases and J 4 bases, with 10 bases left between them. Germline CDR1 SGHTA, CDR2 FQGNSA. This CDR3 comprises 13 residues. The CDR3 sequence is CASSTDRPDTQYF. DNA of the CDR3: TGTGCCAGCAGCACCGACAGGCCAGATACGCAGTATTTT.

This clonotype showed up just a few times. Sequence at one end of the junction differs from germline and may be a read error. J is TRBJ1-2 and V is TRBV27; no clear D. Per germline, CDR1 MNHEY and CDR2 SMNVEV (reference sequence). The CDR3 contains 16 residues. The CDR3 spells CASSLEAGITSYGYAF. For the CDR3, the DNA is TGTGCCAGCAGTTTAGAGGCAGGCATTACTAGCTATGGCTACGCCTTC.

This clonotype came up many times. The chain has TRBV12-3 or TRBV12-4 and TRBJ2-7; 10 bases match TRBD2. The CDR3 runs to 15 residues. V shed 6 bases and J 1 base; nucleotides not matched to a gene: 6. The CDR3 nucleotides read TGTGCCAGCAGGTCCACTAGCGGGGCATCCTACGAGCAGTACTTC. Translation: CASRSTSGASYEQYF.

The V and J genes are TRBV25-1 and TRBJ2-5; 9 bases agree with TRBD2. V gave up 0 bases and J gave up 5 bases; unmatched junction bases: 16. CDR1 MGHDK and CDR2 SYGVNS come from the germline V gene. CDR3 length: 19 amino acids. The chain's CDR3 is CASSEYGSASSGVFETQYF. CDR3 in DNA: TGTGCCAGCAGTGAATATGGGTCCGCCTCTAGCGGGGTGTTTGAGACCCAGTACTTC.

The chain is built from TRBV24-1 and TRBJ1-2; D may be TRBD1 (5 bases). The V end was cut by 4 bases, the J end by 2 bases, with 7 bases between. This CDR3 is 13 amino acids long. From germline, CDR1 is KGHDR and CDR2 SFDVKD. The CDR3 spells CATSERQNYGYTF. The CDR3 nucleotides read TGTGCCACCAGTGAGAGACAGAACTATGGCTACACCTTC.

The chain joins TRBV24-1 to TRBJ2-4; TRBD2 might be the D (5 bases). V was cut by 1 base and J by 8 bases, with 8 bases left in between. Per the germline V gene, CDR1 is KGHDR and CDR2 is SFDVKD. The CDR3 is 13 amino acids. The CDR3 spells CATSDFTGDIQYF. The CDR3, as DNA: TGTGCCACCAGTGATTTTACCGGGGACATTCAGTACTTC.

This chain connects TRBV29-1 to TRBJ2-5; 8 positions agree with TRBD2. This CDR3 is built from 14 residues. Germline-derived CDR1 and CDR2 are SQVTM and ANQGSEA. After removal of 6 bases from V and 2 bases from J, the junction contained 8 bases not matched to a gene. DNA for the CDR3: TGCAGCGTGGCGGGGGCTAGCGGGCAAGAGACCCAGTACTTC. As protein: CSVAGASGQETQYF.

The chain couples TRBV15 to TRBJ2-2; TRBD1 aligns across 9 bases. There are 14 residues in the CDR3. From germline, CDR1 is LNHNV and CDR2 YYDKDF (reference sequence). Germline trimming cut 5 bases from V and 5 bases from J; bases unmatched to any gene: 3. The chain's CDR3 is CATSRTGETGELFF. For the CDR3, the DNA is TGTGCCACCAGCCGGACAGGGGAGACCGGGGAGCTGTTTTTT.

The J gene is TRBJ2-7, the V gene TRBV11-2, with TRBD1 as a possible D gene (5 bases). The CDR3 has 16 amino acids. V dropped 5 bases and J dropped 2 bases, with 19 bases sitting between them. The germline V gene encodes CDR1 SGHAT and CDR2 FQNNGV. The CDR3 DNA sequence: TGTGCCAGCAGCACGCAGGGCGGCAGTCCCACCTACGAGCAGTACTTC. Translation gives CASSTQGGSPTYEQYF.

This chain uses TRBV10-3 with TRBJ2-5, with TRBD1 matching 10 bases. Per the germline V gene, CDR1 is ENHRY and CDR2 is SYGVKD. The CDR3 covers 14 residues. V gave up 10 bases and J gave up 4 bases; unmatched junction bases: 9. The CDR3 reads CASSGTGEGETQYF. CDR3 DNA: TGTGCCAGCTCCGGGACAGGGGAGGGAGAGACCCAGTACTTC.

This chain's CDR3 is CASSGGSSAYNEQFF. In nucleotides, the CDR3 is TGTGCCAGCAGCGGGGGGAGCTCGGCCTACAATGAGCAGTTCTTC. The chain employs TRBV25-1 and TRBJ2-1; TRBD2 aligns across 7 bases. Trimming removed 6 bases from V and 2 bases from J; junction bases left unmatched: 7. This CDR3 contains 15 residues. Germline V gene lookup returns CDR1 MGHDK and CDR2 SYGVNS. Filled out from reference TRBV25-1 and TRBJ2-1, the complete variable domain reads EADIYQTPRYLVIGTGKKITLECSQTMGHDKMYWYQQDPGMELHLIHYSYGVNSTEKGDLSSESTVSRIRTEHFPLTLESARPSHTSQYLCASSGGSSAYNEQFFGPGTRLTVL.

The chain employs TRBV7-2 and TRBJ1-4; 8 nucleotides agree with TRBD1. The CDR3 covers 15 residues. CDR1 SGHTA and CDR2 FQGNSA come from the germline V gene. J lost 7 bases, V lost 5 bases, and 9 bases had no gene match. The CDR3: CASSGRTGKGEKLFF. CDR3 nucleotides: TGTGCCAGCAGCGGCAGGACAGGGAAGGGTGAAAAACTGTTTTTT.

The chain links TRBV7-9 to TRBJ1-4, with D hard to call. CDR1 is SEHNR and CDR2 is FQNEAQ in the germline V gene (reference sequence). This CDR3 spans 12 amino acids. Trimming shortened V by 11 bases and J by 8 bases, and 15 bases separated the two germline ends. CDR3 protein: CALVTEREKLFF. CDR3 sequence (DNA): TGTGCCTTAGTGACCGAAAGAGAAAAACTGTTTTTT.

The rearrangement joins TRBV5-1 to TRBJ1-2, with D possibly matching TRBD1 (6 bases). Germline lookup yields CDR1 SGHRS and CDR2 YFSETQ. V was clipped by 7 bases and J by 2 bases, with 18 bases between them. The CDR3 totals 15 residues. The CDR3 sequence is CASRAGDVSNYGYTF. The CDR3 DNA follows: TGCGCCAGCCGGGCAGGGGATGTTTCGAACTATGGCTACACCTTC.

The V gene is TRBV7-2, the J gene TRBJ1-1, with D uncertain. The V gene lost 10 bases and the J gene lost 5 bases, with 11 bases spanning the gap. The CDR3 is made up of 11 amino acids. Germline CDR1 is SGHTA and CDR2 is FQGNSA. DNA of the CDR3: TGTGCCACCCTACGAGGGACTGAAGCTTTCTTT. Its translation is CATLRGTEAFF.

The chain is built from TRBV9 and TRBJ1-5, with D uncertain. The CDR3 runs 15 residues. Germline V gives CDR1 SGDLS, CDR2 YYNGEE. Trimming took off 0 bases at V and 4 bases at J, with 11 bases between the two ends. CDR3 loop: CASSVGWRENQPQHF. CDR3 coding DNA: TGTGCCAGCAGCGTAGGATGGCGGGAAAATCAGCCCCAGCATTTT.

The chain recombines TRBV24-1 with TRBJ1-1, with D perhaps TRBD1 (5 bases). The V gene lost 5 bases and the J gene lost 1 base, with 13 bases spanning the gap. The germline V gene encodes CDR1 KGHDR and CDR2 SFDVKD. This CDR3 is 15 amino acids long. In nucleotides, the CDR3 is TGTGCCACCAGTGCAACTAGTGGGGCGAACACTGAAGCTTTCTTT. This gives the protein CATSATSGANTEAFF.